Listed below are T cell receptor beta chains from one sample, sequenced in a study of blood T cell repertoires in COVID-19. Produced via immunoSEQ multiplex PCR; TCRdb's table is partial and in-frame only. The sample consists of just under 95,000 clones, about 80% of them appearing once. Sample: peripheral blood. The receptors were sampled from a human donor in a cohort sampled during active COVID-19. Both conserved end residues are part of each CDR3. A D gene is named only where the DNA matches it firmly. A clone size is listed for some rows: how often the clone was seen (once, few, many), or a class if it is expanded.

j_call | d_call | v_call | clone_size | cdr3_length | cdr3_nt | cdr3_aa
TRBJ2-7 | . | TRBV4-1 | . | 14 | TGCGCCAGCAGCCAAGATCGCTCCTCGGGGGAGCAGTACTTC | CASSQDRSSGEQYF
TRBJ2-3 | . | TRBV18 | few | 15 | TGTGCCAGCTCACCACCAACGCTCGGGGGAGATACGCAGTATTTT | CASSPPTLGGDTQYF
TRBJ2-7 | . | TRBV10-3 | . | 13 | TGTGCCATCAGTGGGACTCCGGCGTCCGAGCAGTACTTC | CAISGTPASEQYF
TRBJ2-2 | . | TRBV5-1 | . | 14 | TGCGCCAGCAGCCCCCAGGGAATCACCGGGGAGCTGTTTTTT | CASSPQGITGELFF
TRBJ2-7 | TRBD2 | TRBV4-1 | . | 16 | TGCGCCAGCAGCCATGGACTAGCGGGAAGTAAGAACGAGCAGTACTTC | CASSHGLAGSKNEQYF
TRBJ2-7 | TRBD2 | TRBV4-1 | few | 15 | TGCGCCAGCAGCCTACTAGCGGGAGGTTTCTACGAGCAGTACTTC | CASSLLAGGFYEQYF
TRBJ1-2 | . | TRBV6-4 | . | 13 | TGTGCCAGCAGCGCGGACACCAACTATGGCTACACCTTC | CASSADTNYGYTF
TRBJ1-1 | . | TRBV6-6 | once | 16 | TGTGCCAGCAGTTACCTCAGGGCGAGTGGGAACACTGAAGCTTTCTTT | CASSYLRASGNTEAFF
TRBJ1-3 | TRBD1 | TRBV6-5 | . | 15 | TGTGCCAGCAGTTACGCGGGACAGGGGGGAAACACCATATATTTT | CASSYAGQGGNTIYF
TRBJ1-1 | . | TRBV9 | . | 14 | TGTGCCAGCACCGGGGGGAATCGGAACACTGAAGCTTTCTTT | CASTGGNRNTEAFF
TRBJ2-7 | . | TRBV9 | . | 13 | TGTGCCAGCACGCCAGGCTATCTCTACGAGCAGTACTTC | CASTPGYLYEQYF
TRBJ2-2 | TRBD1 | TRBV3-1/TRBV3-2 | . | 16 | TGTGCCAGCAGCCAGTCCGGGACAGGGAGGACCGGGGAGCTGTTTTTT | CASSQSGTGRTGELFF
TRBJ1-3 | . | TRBV18 | . | 15 | TGTGCCAGCTCACCAATCAGGGACTCTGGAAACACCATATATTTT | CASSPIRDSGNTIYF
TRBJ2-7 | . | TRBV15 | . | 14 | TGTGCCACCAGCAGAGGAGGCGGAGATTACGAGCAGTACTTC | CATSRGGGDYEQYF
TRBJ2-7 | . | TRBV5-4 | . | 15 | TGTGCCAGCAGCCCCGGCCGGGAAAGGGCCCACGAGCAGTACTTC | CASSPGRERAHEQYF
TRBJ2-7 | TRBD2 | TRBV5-1 | . | 14 | TGCGCCAGCAGCTTGGCTAGCGGGAGGGGCGAGCAGTACTTC | CASSLASGRGEQYF
TRBJ1-5 | . | TRBV5-1 | . | 13 | TGCGCCAGCAGCACAGAACCCAATCAGCCCCAGCATTTT | CASSTEPNQPQHF
TRBJ1-6 | . | TRBV5-4 | . | 16 | TGTGCCAGCAGCGTAAACCAGGGCTCCTATAATTCACCCCTCCACTTT | CASSVNQGSYNSPLHF
TRBJ1-3 | TRBD1 | TRBV6-6 | . | 14 | TGTGCCAGCAGTTTCCAACAGGGGGCAAACACCATATATTTT | CASSFQQGANTIYF
TRBJ1-6 | . | TRBV28 | . | 13 | TGTGCCACCCGGACAAGCAATAATTCACCCCTCCACTTT | CATRTSNNSPLHF
TRBJ1-2 | TRBD1 | TRBV4-1 | once | 15 | TGCGCCAGCAGCCAAAGGACAGGGACAAACTATGGCTACACCTTC | CASSQRTGTNYGYTF
TRBJ1-1 | . | TRBV3-1/TRBV3-2 | . | 15 | TGTGCCAGCAGCCAATCGGACAGACCGAACACTGAAGCTTTCTTT | CASSQSDRPNTEAFF
TRBJ2-7 | TRBD2 | TRBV18 | . | 13 | TGTGCCAGCTCACCGCCTAGCGGCTACGAGCAGTACTTC | CASSPPSGYEQYF
TRBJ1-6 | . | TRBV5-1 | . | 14 | TGCGCCAGCAGCTCCAGGGGCGGTAATTCACCCCTCCACTTT | CASSSRGGNSPLHF
TRBJ1-2 | . | TRBV24-1 | few | 12 | TGTGCCACCAGTGACCCCTTATCTGGCTACACCTTC | CATSDPLSGYTF
TRBJ2-7 | TRBD2 | TRBV5-4 | . | 15 | TGTGCCAGCAGCTGGACTAGCGGGAGTAGTAACGAGCAGTACTTC | CASSWTSGSSNEQYF
TRBJ1-2 | . | TRBV19 | . | 14 | TGTGCCAGTAGTATTTCCCCGACACTTTATGGCTACACCTTC | CASSISPTLYGYTF
TRBJ2-2 | . | TRBV14 | . | 14 | TGTGCCAGCAGCCAAGTTCCATACACCGGGGAGCTGTTTTTT | CASSQVPYTGELFF
TRBJ2-7 | TRBD2 | TRBV4-1 | once | 19 | TGCGCCAGCAGCCAAGAACGAAATTTAGCGGGAGGAACGGGCTACGAGCAGTACTTC | CASSQERNLAGGTGYEQYF
TRBJ1-1 | . | TRBV3-1/TRBV3-2 | . | 14 | TGTGCCAGCAGCCAGGTGGAGGGCCACACTGAAGCTTTCTTT | CASSQVEGHTEAFF
TRBJ2-7 | . | TRBV12-3/TRBV12-4 | . | 12 | TGTGCCAGCAGCTTTTACTCCTACGAGCAGTACTTC | CASSFYSYEQYF
TRBJ2-3 | . | TRBV4-1 | . | 13 | TGCGCCAGCAGCCAAGGGCCAGCAGATACGCAGTATTTT | CASSQGPADTQYF
TRBJ1-3 | . | TRBV6-1 | . | 19 | TGTGCCAGCAGTGAAGGATTAAGGGGGTTGGAACCCTCTGGAAACACCATATATTTT | CASSEGLRGLEPSGNTIYF
TRBJ2-1 | TRBD2 | TRBV7-8 | . | 19 | TGTGCCAGCAGCTCACGATACACTAGCGGGAGGGCCCAGGGCAATGAGCAGTTCTTC | CASSSRYTSGRAQGNEQFF
TRBJ2-7 | . | TRBV5-1 | . | 12 | TGCGCCAGCAGCTTGAGTGCGGACGAGCAGTACTTC | CASSLSADEQYF
TRBJ1-5 | . | TRBV3-1/TRBV3-2 | many | 19 | TGTGCCAGCAGCCAAGATACTGGGGGGGTACGGGGGATCAATCAGCCCCAGCATTTT | CASSQDTGGVRGINQPQHF
TRBJ1-6 | TRBD1 | TRBV6-1 | . | 15 | TGTGCCAGCAGTGAAGATAGGGGGCAGGGGTCACCCCTCCACTTT | CASSEDRGQGSPLHF
TRBJ2-7 | . | TRBV5-4 | . | 13 | TGTGCCAGCAGCTCTGGACTTACATCTGAGCAGTACTTC | CASSSGLTSEQYF
TRBJ2-7 | . | TRBV5-1 | . | 16 | TGCGCCAGCAGCGGCCGAAGGAGGAGGAGCCCCTACGAGCAGTACTTC | CASSGRRRRSPYEQYF
TRBJ1-4 | . | TRBV28 | once | 14 | TGTGCCAGCAGTTCAACAGGGATTAATGAAAAACTGTTTTTT | CASSSTGINEKLFF
TRBJ1-1 | TRBD1 | TRBV11-2 | . | 15 | TGTGCCAGCAGCCTCTCCGGACAGGGGTACACTGAAGCTTTCTTT | CASSLSGQGYTEAFF
TRBJ2-5 | TRBD2 | TRBV5-1 | . | 15 | TGCGCCAGCAGCTGGACCGCGGGAGGATCAGAGACCCAGTACTTC | CASSWTAGGSETQYF
TRBJ2-6 | TRBD1 | TRBV10-3 | . | 16 | TGTGCCATCAGTGCCACAGGGGGGACTGGGGCCAACGTCCTGACTTTC | CAISATGGTGANVLTF
TRBJ2-7 | TRBD2 | TRBV6-6 | . | 16 | TGTGCCAGCAGCCCAGGACTAGCGGGAACCAGGGTCAAGCAGTACTTC | CASSPGLAGTRVKQYF
TRBJ1-1 | . | TRBV19 | . | 14 | TGTGCCAGTAGTATAGTGGGCAGGTCGGCTGAAGCTTTCTTT | CASSIVGRSAEAFF
TRBJ2-7 | . | TRBV4-2 | . | 14 | TGTGCCAGCAGCCAAGACCAGGGAAACTACGAGCAGTACTTC | CASSQDQGNYEQYF
TRBJ2-5 | TRBD2 | TRBV5-1 | . | 16 | TGCGCCAGCAGCTCGGGCGGGAGTATCCGACAAGAGACCCAGTACTTC | CASSSGGSIRQETQYF
TRBJ2-7 | TRBD2 | TRBV18 | . | 15 | TGTGCCAGCTCACCAACTAGCGGGAGGTCCTACGAGCAGTACTTC | CASSPTSGRSYEQYF
TRBJ1-6 | . | TRBV19 | few | 14 | TGTGCCAGTAGTACTTTTCAGGGGAACTCACCCCTCCACTTT | CASSTFQGNSPLHF
TRBJ1-2 | TRBD1 | TRBV18 | . | 15 | TGTGCCAGCTCACCCGAGACAGGGACCAACTATGGCTACACCTTC | CASSPETGTNYGYTF